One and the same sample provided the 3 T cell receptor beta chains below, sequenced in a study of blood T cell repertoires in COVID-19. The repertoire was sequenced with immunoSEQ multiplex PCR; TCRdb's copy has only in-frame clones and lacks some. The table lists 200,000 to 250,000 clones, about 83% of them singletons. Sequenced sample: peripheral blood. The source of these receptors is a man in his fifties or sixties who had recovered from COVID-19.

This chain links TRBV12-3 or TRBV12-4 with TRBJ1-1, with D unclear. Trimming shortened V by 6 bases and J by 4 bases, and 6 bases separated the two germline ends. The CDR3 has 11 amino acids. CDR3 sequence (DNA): TGTGCCAGCAGCTTTCGCACTGAAGCTTTCTTT. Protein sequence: CASSFRTEAFF.

CDR3 sequence (DNA): TGTGCCAGCAGCGAACCGGGAAGCAATCAGCCCCAGCATTTT. Translation: CASSEPGSNQPQHF. The gene calls are TRBV9 and TRBJ1-5; D unclear. Germline V gene data show CDR1 as SGDLS and CDR2 as YYNGEE. Trimming pared 3 bases from V and 1 base from J, leaving 8 bases between. The CDR3 totals 14 residues.

CDR3: CATSPPTGSYGYTF. CDR3 nucleotides: TGTGCCACCAGTCCCCCCACGGGAAGCTATGGCTACACCTTC. The chain has TRBV24-1 and TRBJ1-2; D ambiguous. The V gene's germline CDR1 is KGHDR and CDR2 SFDVKD. The V end was cut by 6 bases, the J end by 4 bases, with 14 bases between. This CDR3 has 14 amino acids.